This TCR beta chain was captured by sequencing in a study of T cell repertoires in ileal Crohn's disease. Study-wide findings and caveats: Active smokers at surgery had more clonal expansions than non-smokers.

Points on this clone: The antigen remains undetermined.

Clones were read by immunoSEQ multiplex PCR, and TCRdb kept only the in-frame ones, dropping some. The sample contains 30,000 to 35,000 clones, about 82% of which appear only once. The sequence came from an adult with Crohn's disease. Material for sequencing was ileal tissue.

The CDR3 reads CSVDGAGGVDTGELFF. CDR3 nucleotide sequence: TGCAGCGTTGATGGGGCAGGGGGCGTCGACACCGGGGAGCTGTTTTTT. J is TRBJ2-2 and V is TRBV29-1; 8 positions agree with TRBD1. Trimming removed 3 bases from V and 3 bases from J; junction bases left unmatched: 9. Germline V CDR1 and CDR2: SQVTM, ANQGSEA. The CDR3 extends over 16 amino acids.